The entry that follows covers one T cell receptor (beta chain) sequence. Antigen: not known. Within the sample, other DNA sequences also encode this same CDR3. This sample stems from a study of shared clonotypes between healthy human individuals. CD45RA+ naive and CD45RA-negative memory subsets were separated from CD4+ cells. Splitting of each subset's genomic DNA was done evenly across several immunoSEQ plates. Profiling relied on immunoSEQ multiplex PCR, and the TCRdb table lists in-frame clones only, not all of them. The repertoire consists of a few million clones, with around nine tenths occurring once and the leading ten covering over 0.12%. Trimming removed 1 base from V and 4 bases from J; junction bases left unmatched: 3. This CDR3 has 15 amino acids. Germline V gives CDR1 SGHRS, CDR2 YFSETQ. Study outcomes and limitations: Even with large depth, rarefaction showed that sorted-subset sequencing was incomplete. Non-shared clonotypes had lower generation probabilities than clonotypes shared by all four sorted-subset donors.

Source material: naive CD4+ T cells sorted from blood. Specified subset: CD45RA+ positively selected. This TCR was sampled from a man younger than 35 in good health. The V gene is TRBV5-1, the J gene TRBJ2-3; 10 nucleotides align to TRBD2. CDR3 amino acids: CASSLPSGGADTQYF. The CDR3 DNA follows: TGCGCCAGCAGCTTGCCTAGCGGGGGTGCAGATACGCAGTATTTT.